The clone carrying this TCR beta chain was seen a single time. This sample is part of a study of shared clonotypes between healthy human individuals. Germline CDR1 SGHAT, CDR2 FQNNGV. Deletions cut 5 bases from V and 7 bases from J, with 9 bases between. This CDR3 comprises 11 residues. TCRdb keeps only in-frame clones here, not all; method: immunoSEQ multiplex PCR. Here the sample spans about 2.4 million clones, 90% to 95% being singletons. The origin of this receptor is a man aged 18-30 years in good health. V usage is TRBV11-2 and J usage is TRBJ2-7; D is uncertain. Sequencing was carried out using naive CD4+ T cells sorted from blood. Subset given: CD45RA+ positively selected. The CDR3 spells CASSLHREQYF. DNA for the CDR3: TGTGCCAGCAGCCTTCATCGGGAGCAGTACTTC.